Below are 19 T cell receptor beta chains sequenced from a single sample in a study of blood T cell repertoires in COVID-19. Produced via immunoSEQ multiplex PCR; TCRdb's table is partial and in-frame only. Among about 160,000 clones listed, roughly 93% were seen once. The specimen sequenced was peripheral blood. These receptors were taken from a woman aged 50 to 65 with acute or convalescent COVID-19.

This chain connects TRBV11-2 to TRBJ1-2; no firm D call. Germline CDR1 and CDR2: SGHAT and FQNNGV. V lost 2 bases and J lost 8, with 12 bases in between. The CDR3 sequence is 13 residues long. The CDR3 reads CASSLTDMKGYTF. CDR3 in DNA: TGTGCCAGCAGCTTAACTGACATGAAGGGCTACACCTTC.

The V and J genes are TRBV2 and TRBJ1-4, with D possibly being TRBD1 (6 bases). This CDR3 has 18 amino acids. Germline V gene lookup returns CDR1 SNHLY and CDR2 FYNNEI. Trimming pared 2 bases from V and 3 bases from J, leaving 19 bases between. CDR3 sequence reads: CASSEFGTLEGPNEKLFF. The CDR3 nucleotides are TGTGCCAGCAGTGAATTCGGGACACTCGAGGGTCCTAATGAAAAACTGTTTTTT.

The V gene is TRBV11-2, the J gene TRBJ1-2; no clear D. This CDR3 comprises 14 residues. V was pared by 4 bases and J by 3 bases, with 12 bases between. The V gene's germline CDR1 is SGHAT and CDR2 FQNNGV. The CDR3 protein is CASSSVRRHYGYTF. The CDR3 DNA reads TGTGCCAGCAGCTCTGTGAGGCGGCACTATGGCTACACCTTC.

V gene TRBV27 combines with J gene TRBJ1-1; tentative D call: TRBD1 (5 bases). Trimming stripped 5 bases from V and 1 base from J, with 14 bases between. This CDR3 region has 15 residues. Per the germline V gene, CDR1 is MNHEY and CDR2 is SMNVEV (reference sequence). Here the CDR3 DNA reads TGTGCCAGCAGTCCCGACCCAAGGGGGAACACTGAAGCTTTCTTT. It translates to CASSPDPRGNTEAFF.

The chain is built from TRBV12-5 and TRBJ2-3, with TRBD2 matching 8 bases. Germline V gives CDR1 LGHNT, CDR2 FRNRAP. The junction had 9 bases not matched to a gene; V was cut back by 6 bases and J by 4 bases. This CDR3 has 15 amino acids. CDR3 coding DNA: TGTGCTAGTGGCTTTCAAAGCGGGGGCGCAGATACGCAGTATTTT. It translates to CASGFQSGGADTQYF.

The rearrangement links TRBV4-1 to TRBJ2-1; no clear D gene. CDR3 size: 12 residues. Trimming stripped 6 bases from V and 6 bases from J, with 9 bases between. Germline V gene data show CDR1 as MGHRA and CDR2 as YSYEKL. CDR3 in DNA: TGCGCCAGCAGTCAAATAATCAATGAGCAGTTCTTC. Translation gives CASSQIINEQFF.

This chain links TRBV7-2 with TRBJ2-3; 8 positions match TRBD1. The V gene end was trimmed by 1 base and the J gene end by 5 bases; junction bases not matched to a gene: 11. The CDR3 has 17 amino acids. CDR1 and CDR2 (germline): SGHTA, FQGNSA. In DNA, the CDR3 is TGTGCCAGCAGCTTAGTTCCTGGCAGGGGGCAGGGAGATACGCAGTATTTT. This sequence encodes CASSLVPGRGQGDTQYF.

V gene TRBV7-8 combines with J gene TRBJ1-2, with TRBD1 as a possible D gene (6 bases). This CDR3 spans 15 amino acids. Per germline, CDR1 SGHVS and CDR2 FQNEAQ. Trimming pared 2 bases from V and 7 bases from J, leaving 17 bases between. Here the CDR3 DNA reads TGTGCCAGCAGCTTAATCCCCAGGGGTAGGGGTGGCTACACCTTC. Amino acid sequence: CASSLIPRGRGGYTF.

The V and J genes are TRBV7-2 and TRBJ1-4; TRBD1 might be the D (6 bases). Trimming took off 8 bases at V and 7 bases at J, with 11 bases between the two ends. Germline values: CDR1 SGHTA, CDR2 FQGNSA. The CDR3 consists of 12 residues. The CDR3 DNA reads as TGTGCCAGCGGGGACACACGTGAAAAACTGTTTTTT. Its translation: CASGDTREKLFF.

This rearrangement joins TRBV5-1 to TRBJ2-1; 12 bases align to TRBD2. The germline gives CDR1 SGHRS, CDR2 YFSETQ. V trimming: 1 base; J trimming: 5 bases; junction bases outside the gene matches: 4. The CDR3 covers 16 residues. CDR3 bases: TGCGCCAGCAGCTTGAGACTAGCGGGGGCCAACAATGAGCAGTTCTTC. Its protein is CASSLRLAGANNEQFF.

The gene calls are TRBV3-1 (or the pseudogene TRBV3-2) and TRBJ2-1; 9 bases fit TRBD1. The CDR3 contains 15 residues. Germline V CDR1 and CDR2: LGHDT, YNNKEL (reference sequence). V lost 6 bases and J lost 7; bases outside the gene matches: 10. This CDR3 is CASSEPGQGLNEQFF. CDR3 coding DNA: TGTGCCAGCAGTGAGCCGGGACAGGGTCTTAATGAGCAGTTCTTC.

A single count supports this clone. This chain joins TRBV2 and TRBJ2-1; 10 nucleotides match TRBD2. Germline V gene sequence: CDR1 SNHLY, CDR2 FYNNEI. Germline trimming cut 1 base from V and 5 bases from J; bases unmatched to any gene: 2. CDR3 length equals 15 residues. The chain's CDR3 is CASSEGGLANNEQFF. The CDR3 DNA follows: TGTGCCAGCAGTGAAGGGGGACTAGCGAACAATGAGCAGTTCTTC.

The chain joins TRBV7-2 to TRBJ2-5, with 7 nucleotides matching TRBD1. This CDR3 region has 15 residues. Germline V gives CDR1 SGHTA, CDR2 FQGNSA. V shed 3 bases, J shed 5 bases, and the junction held 9 bases outside the gene matches. The CDR3 region is CASSLGDRDSETQYF. The CDR3 bases are TGTGCCAGCAGCTTGGGGGACCGGGACAGTGAGACCCAGTACTTC.

This clone came up once. This chain links TRBV7-9 with TRBJ1-1; the D gene is possibly TRBD1 (5 bases). Trimming shortened V by 6 bases and J by 3 bases, and 14 bases separated the two germline ends. The CDR3 loop spans 14 amino acids. Germline lookup yields CDR1 SEHNR and CDR2 FQNEAQ (reference sequence). The CDR3 bases are TGTGCCAGCAGGTCCGGGCAGGGCGACACTGAAGCTTTCTTT. It codes for CASRSGQGDTEAFF.

This chain's CDR3 is CASWIVGGALHF. For the CDR3, the DNA is TGTGCCAGTTGGATAGTTGGAGGAGCCCTCCACTTT. The chain is built from TRBV2 and TRBJ1-6, with D unclear. The germline gives CDR1 SNHLY, CDR2 FYNNEI. With 9 bases removed from V and 14 bases from J, the gap between germline ends came to 17 bases. This CDR3 comprises 12 residues.

This clone was recorded only once. The CDR3 DNA follows: TGTGCCAGCAGCGTAGCAAGGGGCACTGAAGCTTTCTTT. This codes for CASSVARGTEAFF. The chain joins TRBV7-3 to TRBJ1-1, with D possibly being TRBD1 (5 bases). Trimming removed 5 bases at V and 4 bases at J, with 11 bases between. The germline V gene encodes CDR1 SGHTA and CDR2 FQGTGA. The CDR3 contains 13 residues.

The rearrangement uses TRBV19 and TRBJ2-1; D unresolved. Germline V gene sequence: CDR1 LNHDA, CDR2 SQIVND (reference sequence). V was pared by 10 bases and J by 1 base, with 5 bases between. This CDR3 region has 11 residues. This CDR3 is CATQSYNEQFF. The CDR3 nucleotides read TGTGCCACTCAGTCCTACAATGAGCAGTTCTTC.

In this sample, this clone turned up a few times. The chain employs TRBV6-5 and TRBJ2-7, with 11 nucleotides matching TRBD1. Losses at the gene ends were 5 bases for V and 5 bases for J; bases not matched to a gene: 5. The CDR3 has 14 residues. The germline CDR1 and CDR2 sequences are MNHEY and SVGAGI. DNA of the CDR3: TGTGCCAGCAGTCGACCGGGACAGGGGGACGAGCAGTACTTC. It yields the protein CASSRPGQGDEQYF.

This CDR3 reads CAIGRAGNEQYF. CDR3 coding DNA: TGTGCCATCGGGAGGGCCGGGAACGAGCAGTACTTC. The J gene is TRBJ2-7, the V gene TRBV10-3; 7 bases line up with TRBD2. CDR1 ENHRY and CDR2 SYGVKD come from the germline V gene. The CDR3 contains 12 residues. Losses at the gene ends were 8 bases for V and 5 bases for J; bases not matched to a gene: 6.